These 18 T cell receptor beta chains were sequenced from one sample in a study of T cells in Graves' hyperthyroidism and ophthalmopathy. Researchers amplified the TCR beta CDR3 regions from RNA transcripts. When the TCR CDR3 underwent first-round RT-PCR, the HTBI primer set was used. Each CDR3 protein is one row after TCRdb ran MiXCR on the multiplex PCR reads. Among around 520,000 distinct CDR3 sequences, around 22% were seen once, and the ten largest hold 11%. The source material was blood. The receptors originated from a woman in her thirties with Graves' ophthalmopathy.

This clonotype was seen at least ten times. The rearrangement links TRBV28 to TRBJ2-6; the D is unclear. V lost 8 bases, J lost 4 bases, and 6 bases lay in between. The CDR3 covers 12 residues. Germline V CDR1 and CDR2: MDHEN, SYDVKM. CDR3 coding DNA: TGTGCCAGCTTTTCCGGGGCCAACGTCCTGACTTTC. Its translation is CASFSGANVLTF.

This clonotype was picked up many times. J is TRBJ1-2 and V is TRBV7-2; D unclear. Germline CDR1 is SGHTA and CDR2 is FQGNSA. V lost 3 bases, J lost 8 bases, and 13 bases lay in between. CDR3 length equals 13 residues. The CDR3 reads CASSLRALGGYTF. The CDR3 DNA sequence: TGTGCCAGCAGCTTGAGAGCCTTGGGGGGCTACACCTTC.

This clonotype showed up just once. The J gene is TRBJ2-7, the V gene TRBV20-1, with D perhaps matching TRBD2 (6 bases). The CDR3 covers 14 residues. CDR1 is DFQATT and CDR2 is SNEGSKA in the germline V gene (reference sequence). V was trimmed by 0 bases and J by 6 bases, leaving 15 bases between them. CDR3 nucleotide sequence: TGCAGTGCTAGAGATGCGGGGAGTCTGAGCGAGCAGTACTTC. It yields the protein CSARDAGSLSEQYF.

This clonotype was counted at least ten times. For the CDR3, the DNA is TGTGCCAGCAGTCCCTTAAACTGGTACCAAGAGACCCAGTACTTC. Translated, it gives CASSPLNWYQETQYF. The chain recombines TRBV12-3 or TRBV12-4 with TRBJ2-5; D remains unclear. The V and J ends lost 5 bases and 0 bases respectively, with 13 bases between them. The CDR3 has 15 amino acids.

This clonotype turned up a few times. This chain joins TRBV4-3 and TRBJ2-4, with a weak D call TRBD2 (6 bases). The length of the CDR3 is 14 residues. Trimming pared 4 bases from V and 6 bases from J, leaving 13 bases between. Per the germline V gene, CDR1 is LGHNA and CDR2 is YSLEER. DNA for the CDR3: TGCGCCAGCAGCCCCGGTGGGGGGACAAACATTCAGTACTTC. It translates to CASSPGGGTNIQYF.

As regards this clonotype: The DNA is omitted, as the CDR3 cannot be located on it reliably, and the CDR3 follows TCRdb's listing. The chain recombines TRBV9 with TRBJ2-7; the listed D gene, TRBD1, was not tested against the DNA. The germline CDR1 and CDR2 sequences are SGDLS and YYNGEE. The CDR3 extends over 14 residues, inclusive of both ends. The CDR3 spells CASSVGTGTYEQCV.

This clonotype was seen ten or more times. V and J are TRBV28 and TRBJ1-5, with TRBD1 matching 9 bases. This CDR3 has 15 amino acids. The germline V gene has CDR1 MDHEN and CDR2 SYDVKM. Trimming took 5 bases from V and 4 from J; bases not matched to a gene: 6. The CDR3 loop is CASSTGTGFNQPQHF. The CDR3 DNA sequence: TGTGCCAGCAGTACCGGGACAGGGTTTAATCAGCCCCAGCATTTT.

This clonotype was counted between two and nine times. The chain combines TRBV4-1 with TRBJ1-1; D remains unclear. The V end was cut by 0 bases, the J end by 1 base, with 6 bases between. CDR3 size: 14 residues. Germline CDR1 reads MGHRA; CDR2 reads YSYEKL. The CDR3 reads CASSQETKNTEAFF. The CDR3 coding sequence is TGCGCCAGCAGCCAAGAAACAAAGAACACTGAAGCTTTCTTT.

The table lists this clonotype with a few counts. The CDR3 end shows no conserved phenylalanine or tryptophan, and so a read error is likely. No DNA is shown, since the ends of the CDR3 on it are uncertain; the CDR3 is the one TCRdb lists. This rearrangement joins TRBV19 to TRBJ2-2. The CDR3 spans 13 residues, counting both ends. In germline, CDR1 is LNHDA, CDR2 SQIVND (reference sequence). The CDR3 spells CASSIVRPGELLL.

This clonotype was detected many times. The gene calls are TRBV6-5 and TRBJ1-1, with 10 bases lining up with TRBD1. CDR1 and CDR2 from the germline V gene are MNHEY and SVGAGI. V shed 4 bases and J 0 bases; nucleotides not matched to a gene: 5. This CDR3 is built from 16 residues. This CDR3 is CASSSGTGALNTEAFF. CDR3 in DNA: TGTGCCAGCAGTTCCGGGACAGGGGCCCTGAACACTGAAGCTTTCTTT.

This clonotype was seen many times. The rearrangement links TRBV7-9 to TRBJ2-2; 7 bases map to TRBD1. V lost 5 bases and J lost 13; bases outside the gene matches: 7. The CDR3 is 12 amino acids. Germline CDR1 SEHNR, CDR2 FQNEAQ (reference sequence). CDR3 in amino acids: CASSPDRAALFF. The CDR3 DNA reads TGTGCCAGCAGCCCCGACAGGGCCGCGCTGTTTTTT.

This clonotype was observed a handful of times. The CDR3: CASSLDSRTRQLEQYF. The CDR3 region has the DNA TGTGCCAGCAGCTTAGATAGTCGGACTAGGCAGCTGGAGCAGTACTTC. V usage is TRBV11-2 and J usage is TRBJ2-7; the match to TRBD2 covers 7 bases. The J segment lost 7 bases and the V segment lost 0 bases, leaving 12 bases of the junction unmatched. Per the germline V gene, CDR1 is SGHAT and CDR2 is FQNNGV. This CDR3 comprises 16 residues.

Notes on this clonotype: One end of the junction fails to match germline, which may point to a read error. CDR3 in DNA: TGTGCTAGCAGCTGGGCACAGGGATACGAGCAGTACTTC. Its translation: CASSWAQGYEQYF. The chain uses TRBV7-7 and TRBJ2-7; maybe TRBD1 (6 bases). The CDR3 covers 13 residues. Per germline, CDR1 SSHAT and CDR2 FNYEAQ (reference sequence).

V gene TRBV28 combines with J gene TRBJ1-5; D uncertain. CDR3 length equals 15 residues. V lost 2 bases and J 5 bases, leaving 13 bases between the germline ends. Germline CDR1 reads MDHEN; CDR2 reads SYDVKM. This chain's CDR3 is CASSLRSVGDQPQHF. The DNA of the CDR3 is TGTGCCAGCAGTTTACGCTCGGTTGGGGATCAGCCCCAGCATTTT.

The chain couples TRBV5-1 to TRBJ1-2; weak D call: TRBD1 (6 bases). Germline CDR1 is SGHRS and CDR2 is YFSETQ. CDR3 size: 15 residues. The V end was cut by 3 bases, the J end by 0 bases, with 12 bases between. CDR3 nucleotides: TGCGCCAGCAGCTGGTTGGGACATTCTAACTATGGCTACACCTTC. Its translation: CASSWLGHSNYGYTF.

This clonotype has at least ten counts. V and J are TRBV6-5 and TRBJ2-7; 8 bases line up with TRBD1. CDR3 size: 16 residues. V lost 0 bases and J lost 5; bases outside the gene matches: 9. CDR1 is MNHEY, CDR2 SVGAGI, per germline. CDR3 sequence (DNA): TGTGCCAGCAGTTACTCGATGGGACAGGCCCTGGACGAGCAGTACTTC. Its translation is CASSYSMGQALDEQYF.

This chain links TRBV5-5 with TRBJ2-3; tentative D call: TRBD1 (5 bases). The CDR3 is 14 amino acids. Germline V CDR1 and CDR2: SGHKS, YYEKEE (reference sequence). Between the trimmed V and J ends, which lost 2 bases and 4 bases, there was a span of 11 bases. The CDR3 here is CASSFDRVPDTQYF. The CDR3 nucleotides are TGTGCCAGCAGCTTCGACAGAGTGCCAGATACGCAGTATTTT.

This clonotype was seen a single time. The chain employs TRBV19 and TRBJ2-2; tentative D call: TRBD1 (6 bases). CDR1 LNHDA and CDR2 SQIVND come from the germline V gene (reference sequence). The CDR3 covers 14 residues. The V end lost 10 bases, the J end lost 1 base, and 13 bases lay between the germline ends. CDR3 amino acids: CAIQGQGNTGELFF. In DNA form, the CDR3 reads TGTGCCATCCAGGGGCAGGGGAACACCGGGGAGCTGTTTTTT.